This TCR beta chain is drawn from a study of blood T cell repertoires in COVID-19. About the study: The samples span acute and convalescent COVID-19 from the United States, Italy and Spain. Sources were T cells, B-cell-depleted T cells, or PBMCs; the material itself was cDNA or gDNA.

Enrollment of patients from Seattle took place during active infection, with longitudinal follow-up. CDR3 length: 17 amino acids. CDR1 SGHAT and CDR2 FQNNGV come from the germline V gene. V shed 5 bases, J shed 5 bases, and the junction held 14 bases outside the gene matches. Per the authors' pipeline: Reference gene primer amplification in the assay estimated nucleated cell counts. Some clones are missing from TCRdb's copy, which holds only in-frame ones; the method was immunoSEQ multiplex PCR. The V and J calls and the clone size are those of that table, but D and trimming were determined from the DNA. The sample yields around 94,000 clones, just under 95% seen once.

The chain recombines TRBV11-2 with TRBJ1-1, with 10 bases lining up with TRBD1. The receptor was isolated from a woman aged 45 to 65 with COVID-19, enrolled during active disease. Source material: peripheral blood. CDR3 DNA sequence: TGTGCCAGCAGCCCGGGACAGGGGCGATCTCTGTGGACTGAAGCTTTCTTT. This sequence encodes CASSPGQGRSLWTEAFF.